The 32 T cell receptor beta chains listed next were all sequenced from one sample in a study of cytomegalovirus exposure and HLA in healthy donors. This PCR relied on a set of 60 Vbeta primers and 13 Jbeta primers. The data were produced by immunoSEQ multiplex PCR, yet TCRdb's version contains in-frame clones alone and is incomplete. The sample lists 110,000 to 150,000 clones, about 78% seen once, with under 7.5% in the top ten. Sequences were obtained from PBMCs. These receptors were obtained from a man aged 40-55 years in good health and CMV-seropositive.

The J gene is TRBJ2-2, the V gene TRBV7-9; 12 nucleotides match TRBD1. CDR1 and CDR2 from the germline V gene are SEHNR and FQNEAQ (reference sequence). The CDR3 has 17 amino acids. V lost 5 bases to trimming and J lost 9 bases; unmatched junction nucleotides: 13. The CDR3 protein is CASSAGQGARISRELFF. The CDR3 nucleotides read TGTGCCAGCAGCGCGGGACAGGGGGCGAGGATTTCCCGGGAGCTGTTTTTT.

This clone occurred a few times. The chain joins TRBV10-3 to TRBJ2-3, with 9 bases lining up with TRBD1. CDR3 size: 15 residues. CDR1 and CDR2 (germline): ENHRY, SYGVKD. J gave up 6 bases and V 2 bases, and 6 bases lay outside the gene matches. DNA for the CDR3: TGTGCCATCAGTGAGCCTGGACAGGGGCGGGATACGCAGTATTTT. It specifies CAISEPGQGRDTQYF.

This sequence joins TRBV21-1 and TRBJ1-6; TRBD1 was called by the table and not checked on the DNA. TRBV21-1 is a recognized pseudogene. The CDR3 is made up of 21 amino acids. The CDR3 reads CASSRVSGCRTASSYNSPLHF. The DNA of the CDR3 is TGTGCCAGCAGCAGGGTCTCAGGTTGTCGGACAGCGAGCTCCTATAATTCACCCCTCCACTTT.

The CDR3 DNA reads as TGTGCCAGCAGCTTAGGACTCCCTTATGGCTACACCTTC. It translates to CASSLGLPYGYTF. The chain carries TRBV7-2 and TRBJ1-2; D unresolved. V dropped 1 base and J dropped 5 bases, with 8 bases sitting between them. Per the germline V gene, CDR1 is SGHTA and CDR2 is FQGNSA. CDR3 length: 13 residues.

V usage is TRBV6-5 and J usage is TRBJ1-6; D remains unclear. V was trimmed by 7 bases and J by 7 bases, leaving 14 bases between them. The CDR3 loop spans 14 amino acids. Germline V CDR1 and CDR2: MNHEY, SVGAGI. The CDR3 reads CASTGRPGNSPLHF. The CDR3 DNA is TGTGCCAGCACCGGGCGGCCGGGAAATTCACCCCTCCACTTT.

This chain uses TRBV9 with TRBJ2-2, with 16 positions matching TRBD2. The CDR3 totals 20 residues. CDR1 and CDR2 from the germline V gene are SGDLS and YYNGEE. V dropped 3 bases and J dropped 6; count of bases not matched to a gene: 14. The DNA of the CDR3 is TGTGCCAGCAGCGCGTCAGGGGGACTAGCGGGGGGGCGAAAATCCGGGGAGCTGTTTTTT. Translated, it gives CASSASGGLAGGRKSGELFF.

The chain is built from TRBV19 and TRBJ2-6; tentatively, D is TRBD1 (5 bases). Germline assignment: CDR1 LNHDA and CDR2 SQIVND (reference sequence). Trimming took off 4 bases at V and 1 base at J, with 8 bases between the two ends. This CDR3 is 15 amino acids long. The DNA of the CDR3 is TGTGCCAGTAGTACAGGGTTTTCTGGGGCCAACGTCCTGACTTTC. Its translation is CASSTGFSGANVLTF.

This sequence joins TRBV4-3 and TRBJ1-1; 7 nucleotides align to TRBD1. The V gene end was trimmed by 1 base and the J gene end by 5 bases; junction bases not matched to a gene: 4. Germline CDR1 and CDR2: LGHNA and YSLEER. The CDR3 is made up of 14 amino acids. CDR3 region: CASSQVTGLTEAFF. The DNA of the CDR3 is TGCGCCAGCAGCCAAGTGACAGGGTTAACTGAAGCTTTCTTT.

The chain carries TRBV6-5 and TRBJ2-7; 7 bases are a match to TRBD2. J lost 4 bases, V lost 6 bases, and 12 bases had no gene match. The V gene's germline CDR1 is MNHEY and CDR2 SVGAGI. The CDR3 contains 15 residues. CDR3 sequence (DNA): TGTGCCAGCAGCTCAGTTGGGGGAGGGCCTTACGAGCAGTACTTC. This sequence encodes CASSSVGGGPYEQYF.

The chain employs TRBV6-1 and TRBJ2-7; D possibly corresponds to TRBD1 (7 bases). CDR3 length equals 16 residues. Germline-derived CDR1 and CDR2 are MNHNS and SASEGT. V dropped 0 bases and J dropped 3 bases, with 15 bases sitting between them. CDR3 DNA: TGTGCCAGCAGTGAAGCGGGGTCAGGGGGAGGCTACGAGCAGTACTTC. It translates to CASSEAGSGGGYEQYF.

In this sample, this clone turned up once. V is TRBV6-5 and J is TRBJ2-7; possibly TRBD2 for D (6 bases). The CDR3 runs to 14 residues. Germline V gene lookup returns CDR1 MNHEY and CDR2 SVGAGI. V lost 6 bases and J 3 bases, leaving 15 bases between the germline ends. The CDR3 DNA reads TGTGCCAGCAGGGGGGGAAACCACTACTACGAGCAGTACTTC. Amino acid sequence: CASRGGNHYYEQYF.

DNA of the CDR3: TGTGCCAGCTCACCGGGACAAACCTACGAGCAGTACTTC. Translation: CASSPGQTYEQYF. The chain recombines TRBV18 with TRBJ2-7; D possibly corresponds to TRBD1 (6 bases). This CDR3 contains 13 residues. Germline V CDR1 and CDR2: KGHSH, LQKENI. Trimming shortened V by 3 bases and J by 2 bases, and 8 bases separated the two germline ends.

The chain uses TRBV19 and TRBJ1-2, with 7 bases aligning to TRBD1. Germline lookup yields CDR1 LNHDA and CDR2 SQIVND (reference sequence). There are 13 residues in the CDR3. After removal of 7 bases from V and 5 bases from J, the junction contained 7 bases not matched to a gene. The CDR3 coding sequence is TGTGCCAGTAAAAGGGACAGCACTTATGGCTACACCTTC. It specifies CASKRDSTYGYTF.

This clone occurred a few times. The chain links TRBV7-8 to TRBJ1-1; D unresolved. The CDR3 is 13 amino acids. V was pared by 5 bases and J by 7 bases, with 14 bases between. Per the germline V gene, CDR1 is SGHVS and CDR2 is FQNEAQ. CDR3: CASSIGRGYEAFF. The CDR3 DNA follows: TGTGCCAGCAGCATCGGTCGGGGATATGAAGCTTTCTTT.

This clone was found a few times. The chain carries TRBV9 and TRBJ2-5; D is possibly TRBD1 (5 bases). Per the germline V gene, CDR1 is SGDLS and CDR2 is YYNGEE. The V end lost 1 base, the J end lost 1 base, and 11 bases lay between the germline ends. The CDR3 spans 15 residues. CDR3 amino acids: CASSVSVQVQETQYF. The CDR3 DNA sequence: TGTGCCAGCAGCGTAAGTGTACAGGTCCAAGAGACCCAGTACTTC.

The V and J genes are TRBV25-1 and TRBJ1-2; D is possibly TRBD1 (6 bases). Germline V gene lookup returns CDR1 MGHDK and CDR2 SYGVNS. The CDR3 extends over 13 amino acids. The V and J ends lost 4 bases and 4 bases respectively, with 10 bases between them. As DNA, the CDR3 is TGTGCCAGCAGTGGCCAGGGGTTCTATGGCTACACCTTC. Translated: CASSGQGFYGYTF.

The CDR3 DNA reads TGTGCCAGCTCACCACCCACCGGGACAGCCCCGAACACTGAAGCTTTCTTT. This codes for CASSPPTGTAPNTEAFF. The chain has TRBV18 and TRBJ1-1; the match to TRBD1 covers 7 bases. CDR1 is KGHSH, CDR2 LQKENI, per germline. The CDR3 runs to 17 residues. V shed 0 bases, J shed 1 base, and the junction held 8 bases outside the gene matches.

The V gene is TRBV2, the J gene TRBJ2-3; no clear D gene. V dropped 7 bases and J dropped 0 bases, with 14 bases sitting between them. In germline, CDR1 is SNHLY, CDR2 FYNNEI. CDR3 size: 15 residues. The CDR3 sequence is CASMYVAASTDTQYF. CDR3 sequence (DNA): TGTGCCAGCATGTACGTTGCGGCCAGCACAGATACGCAGTATTTT.

This clone has a single count. J is TRBJ2-1 and V is TRBV25-1; D uncertain. V was cut by 2 bases and J by 5 bases, with 13 bases left in between. The germline V gene encodes CDR1 MGHDK and CDR2 SYGVNS. This CDR3 region has 15 residues. The CDR3 DNA sequence: TGTGCCAGCAGTGAAACCCAGCGATGGGACAATGAGCAGTTCTTC. Translating gives CASSETQRWDNEQFF.

Turning to this clone: One end of the junction varies from germline; a read error may be responsible. The sample holds other DNA sequences that translate to the same CDR3. The chain carries TRBV28 and TRBJ1-6; possible D gene TRBD1, 5 bases. The length of the CDR3 is 14 residues. CDR1 is MDHEN, CDR2 SYDVKM, per germline. The CDR3 DNA follows: TGTGCCAGCAGCCCACAGACAGCTTATTCCCCCCTCCACTTT. Translating gives CASSPQTAYSPLHF.

This chain uses TRBV18 with TRBJ2-2; 9 nucleotides align to TRBD1. V lost 2 bases and J lost 4; bases outside the gene matches: 2. Germline V gene data show CDR1 as KGHSH and CDR2 as LQKENI. The CDR3 length is 15 residues. The CDR3 bases are TGTGCCAGCTCACCAACGACAGGGGGCACCGGGGAGCTGTTTTTT. It yields the protein CASSPTTGGTGELFF.

The V and J genes are TRBV10-3 and TRBJ2-1; 14 positions agree with TRBD2. Unmatched junction bases numbered 7, after V lost 7 bases and J lost 8 bases. The CDR3 covers 15 residues. Germline CDR1 and CDR2: ENHRY and SYGVKD. CDR3 residues: CAITAGTSGGYEQFF. CDR3 coding DNA: TGTGCCATCACCGCCGGGACTAGCGGGGGTTATGAGCAGTTCTTC.

This chain connects TRBV30 to TRBJ2-2; D not certain. Between the trimmed V and J ends, which lost 5 bases and 5 bases, there was a span of 6 bases. CDR1 is GTSNPN and CDR2 is SVGIG in the germline V gene (reference sequence). The CDR3 consists of 11 residues. This CDR3 reads CAWDGTGELFF. The CDR3 nucleotides are TGTGCCTGGGACGGGACCGGGGAGCTGTTTTTT.

This rearrangement joins TRBV7-9 to TRBJ2-3; D is uncertain. The CDR3 runs 17 residues. Trimming removed 2 bases at V and 0 bases at J, with 15 bases between. CDR1 and CDR2 from the germline V gene are SEHNR and FQNEAQ (reference sequence). The CDR3 spells CASSLSQVLPSTDTQYF. The CDR3 DNA reads TGTGCCAGCAGCTTAAGTCAGGTTCTTCCTAGCACAGATACGCAGTATTTT. Variable domain in full (rest from reference TRBV7-9 and TRBJ2-3): DTGVSQNPRHKITKRGQNVTFRCDPISEHNRLYWYRQTLGQGPEFLTYFQNEAQLEKSRLLSDRFSAERPKGSFSTLEIQRTEQGDSAMYLCASSLSQVLPSTDTQYFGPGTRLTVL.

This clone has a single count. The chain couples TRBV5-1 to TRBJ2-3, with D unresolved. The CDR3 covers 17 residues. Looked up from germline, CDR1 is SGHRS and CDR2 is YFSETQ. Trimming pared 0 bases from V and 3 bases from J, leaving 17 bases between. In DNA, the CDR3 is TGCGCCAGCAGCTTGGATTTGGTGCGGATTAGGACAGATACGCAGTATTTT. Its translation: CASSLDLVRIRTDTQYF.

This clone was detected a few times. The V and J genes are TRBV19 and TRBJ2-2, with a possible D match to TRBD2 (5 bases). V was shortened by 5 bases and J by 1 base, with 14 bases between the two germline ends. Germline V lookup: CDR1 LNHDA, CDR2 SQIVND (reference sequence). The CDR3 contains 16 residues. The CDR3 coding sequence is TGTGCCAGTAGTCAGAGGGCCCCGATGAACACCGGGGAGCTGTTTTTT. Its protein is CASSQRAPMNTGELFF.

This clone occurred once. This rearrangement joins TRBV4-3 to TRBJ2-1; TRBD2 matches 9 bases. The V and J ends lost 4 bases and 5 bases, in that order; junction bases with no gene match: 12. CDR1 LGHNA and CDR2 YSLEER come from the germline V gene. The CDR3 has 17 amino acids. The CDR3 is CASSRGIAGALNNEQFF. The CDR3 bases are TGCGCCAGCAGCCGGGGTATAGCGGGGGCCCTTAACAATGAGCAGTTCTTC.

The chain has TRBV11-2 and TRBJ2-3, with TRBD2 matching over 11 bases. The J segment lost 5 bases and the V segment lost 0 bases, leaving 16 bases of the junction unmatched. This CDR3 spans 20 amino acids. Germline V gene lookup returns CDR1 SGHAT and CDR2 FQNNGV. CDR3 residues: CASSLDLAGGLVGRGDTQYF. CDR3 DNA: TGTGCCAGCAGCTTAGATTTAGCGGGAGGGCTCGTTGGAAGGGGAGATACGCAGTATTTT.

V gene TRBV6-5 combines with J gene TRBJ1-5; the match to TRBD1 covers 9 bases. CDR1 and CDR2 from the germline V gene are MNHEY and SVGAGI. V was clipped by 6 bases and J by 5 bases; unmatched bases: 8. This CDR3 has 15 amino acids. Written as DNA, the CDR3 is TGTGCCAGCAGCGGGACAGGGATGTCGGATCAGCCCCAGCATTTT. Protein sequence: CASSGTGMSDQPQHF.

The V and J genes are TRBV7-8 and TRBJ1-4, with D perhaps matching TRBD1 (6 bases). The CDR3 totals 15 residues. Germline V gives CDR1 SGHVS, CDR2 FQNEAQ. Deletions cut 0 bases from V and 3 bases from J, with 8 bases between. The CDR3 sequence is CASSLAGGPNEKLFF. DNA for the CDR3: TGTGCCAGCAGCTTAGCTGGGGGCCCTAATGAAAAACTGTTTTTT.

This chain uses TRBV5-4 with TRBJ2-2, with 12 positions matching TRBD2. V was clipped by 5 bases and J by 5 bases; unmatched bases: 4. CDR1 is SGHNT, CDR2 YYREEE, per germline (reference sequence). The CDR3 is 15 amino acids. In DNA form, the CDR3 reads TGTGCCAGCAGACTCGGACTAGCGGGGACCGGGGAGCTGTTTTTT. It yields the protein CASRLGLAGTGELFF. Supplemented by reference TRBV5-4 and TRBJ2-2, the full variable domain reads ETGVTQSPTHLIKTRGQQVTLRCSSQSGHNTVSWYQQALGQGPQFIFQYYREEENGRGNFPPRFSGLQFPNYSSELNVNALELDDSALYLCASRLGLAGTGELFFGEGSRLTVL.

The rearrangement uses TRBV10-3 and TRBJ2-5, with 11 bases fitting TRBD2. The J call may be mistaken, given a closer DNA end match to TRBJ2-7. This CDR3 has 13 amino acids. Germline V lookup: CDR1 ENHRY, CDR2 SYGVKD. The DNA of the CDR3 is TGTGCCATTAGCGGGGGGGCTGGCTACGAGCAGTACTTC. It translates to CAISGGAGYEQYF.